These 4 T cell receptor beta chains were sequenced from one sample in a study of blood T cell repertoires in COVID-19. Profiled with immunoSEQ multiplex PCR; TCRdb holds only in-frame clones, not every one. There are some 300,000 clones in the sample; 90% occur only once, and around 4.5% lies in the top ten. The sequenced sample consisted of PBMCs or T cells enriched from blood (not recorded which). The receptors stem from a woman aged 18-30 years with acute COVID-19.

This rearrangement joins TRBV7-9 to TRBJ1-2; 12 nucleotides align to TRBD1. Germline assignment: CDR1 SEHNR and CDR2 FQNEAQ (reference sequence). The V gene end was trimmed by 11 bases and the J gene end by 5 bases; junction bases not matched to a gene: 12. The CDR3 has 15 residues. The CDR3 nucleotides are TGTGCCGGTCTCCCCAGGGACAGGGGGCCGTATGGCTACACCTTC. Protein sequence: CAGLPRDRGPYGYTF.

The CDR3 bases are TGTGCCAGTACGGGGACAGGGGGAGGCCAGCCCCAGCATTTT. It codes for CASTGTGGGQPQHF. This chain connects TRBV19 to TRBJ1-5; 11 bases align to TRBD1. With V trimmed by 7 bases and J by 7 bases, 6 bases remained unmatched. The CDR3 covers 14 residues. CDR1 LNHDA and CDR2 SQIVND come from the germline V gene (reference sequence).

The gene calls are TRBV4-2 and TRBJ1-2, with a tentative D call TRBD1 (5 bases). The CDR3 has 16 amino acids. Germline-derived CDR1 and CDR2 are LGHNA and YNFKEQ. Trimming stripped 0 bases from V and 1 base from J, with 12 bases between. CDR3 nucleotide sequence: TGTGCCAGCAGCCAAGATACCTGGGGGGGTAACTATGGCTACACCTTC. This gives the protein CASSQDTWGGNYGYTF.

The chain joins TRBV30 to TRBJ1-5; a possible D gene is TRBD1 (5 bases). This CDR3 has 14 amino acids. Germline values: CDR1 GTSNPN, CDR2 SVGIG (reference sequence). The V and J ends lost 0 bases and 3 bases respectively, with 9 bases between them. CDR3 protein: CAWSVAGNNQPQHF. The CDR3 bases are TGTGCCTGGAGTGTAGCAGGGAACAATCAGCCCCAGCATTTT.